This T cell receptor (beta chain) was documented in a study of blood T cell repertoires in COVID-19. Study at large: From T cells, B-cell-depleted T cells, or PBMCs came the material, which was cDNA or gDNA.

Looked up from germline, CDR1 is SGHKS and CDR2 is YYEKEE (reference sequence). The CDR3 has 14 residues. Trimming removed 0 bases from V and 5 bases from J, with 11 bases in between. Original methodology: Reference gene primer amplification gave estimated nucleated cell counts. Using immunoSEQ multiplex PCR, the repertoire was profiled, and TCRdb retains in-frame clones only, with some absent. V and J calls plus clone size are reproduced from that table; the DNA served to infer D and trimming. The repertoire consists of approximately 200,000 clones, with about 90% occurring once and the leading ten covering 1.9%.

The chain links TRBV5-5 to TRBJ1-2; D possibly corresponds to TRBD1 (5 bases). The sequenced material came from peripheral blood. This sequence originates from a middle-aged man with active or convalescent COVID-19. CDR3 sequence reads: CASSLETAYYGYTF. CDR3 DNA sequence: TGTGCCAGCAGCTTGGAGACAGCGTATTATGGCTACACCTTC.